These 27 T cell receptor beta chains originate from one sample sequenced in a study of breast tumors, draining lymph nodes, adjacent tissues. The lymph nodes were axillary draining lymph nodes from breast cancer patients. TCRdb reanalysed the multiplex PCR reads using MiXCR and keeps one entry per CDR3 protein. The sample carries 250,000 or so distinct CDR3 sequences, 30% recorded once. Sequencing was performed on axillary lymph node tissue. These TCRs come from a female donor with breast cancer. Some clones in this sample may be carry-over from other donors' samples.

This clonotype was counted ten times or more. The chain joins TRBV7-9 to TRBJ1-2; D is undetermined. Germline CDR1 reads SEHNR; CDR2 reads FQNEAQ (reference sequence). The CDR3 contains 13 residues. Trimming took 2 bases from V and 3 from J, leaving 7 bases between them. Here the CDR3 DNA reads TGTGCCAGCAGCTTACCAGAGCACTATGGCTACACCTTC. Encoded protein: CASSLPEHYGYTF.

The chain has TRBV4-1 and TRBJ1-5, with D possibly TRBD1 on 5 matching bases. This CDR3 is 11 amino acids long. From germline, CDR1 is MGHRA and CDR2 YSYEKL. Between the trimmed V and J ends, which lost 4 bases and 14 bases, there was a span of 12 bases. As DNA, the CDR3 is TGCGCCAGCAGCCCGGGACGGAACGAGCATTTT. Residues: CASSPGRNEHF.

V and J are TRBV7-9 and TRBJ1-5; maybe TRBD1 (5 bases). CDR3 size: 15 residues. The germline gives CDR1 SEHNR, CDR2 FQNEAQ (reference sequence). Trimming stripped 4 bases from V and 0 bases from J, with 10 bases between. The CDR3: CASSWGQGSNQPQHF. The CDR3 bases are TGTGCCAGCAGCTGGGGTCAGGGTAGCAATCAGCCCCAGCATTTT.

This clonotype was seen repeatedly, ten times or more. CDR3 nucleotide sequence: TGTGCCAGCAGCTTTCGGAAGGATGAAAAACTGTTTTTT. Residues: CASSFRKDEKLFF. J is TRBJ1-4 and V is TRBV7-2; D gene unclear. This CDR3 is 13 amino acids long. V was shortened by 3 bases and J by 6 bases, with 8 bases between the two germline ends. The germline V gene encodes CDR1 SGHTA and CDR2 FQGNSA.

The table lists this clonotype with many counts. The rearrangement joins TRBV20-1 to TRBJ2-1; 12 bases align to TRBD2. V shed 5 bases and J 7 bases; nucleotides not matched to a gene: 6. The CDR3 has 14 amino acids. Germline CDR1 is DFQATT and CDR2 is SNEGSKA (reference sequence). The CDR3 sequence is CSAAGTSGPNEQFF. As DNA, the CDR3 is TGCAGTGCTGCCGGGACTAGCGGGCCTAATGAGCAGTTCTTC.

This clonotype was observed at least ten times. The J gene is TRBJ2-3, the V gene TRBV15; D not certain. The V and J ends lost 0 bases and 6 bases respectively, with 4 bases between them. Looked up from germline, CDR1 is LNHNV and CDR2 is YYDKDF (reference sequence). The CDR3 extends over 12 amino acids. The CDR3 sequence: CATSRDRDTQYF. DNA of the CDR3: TGTGCCACCAGCAGAGACCGGGATACGCAGTATTTT.

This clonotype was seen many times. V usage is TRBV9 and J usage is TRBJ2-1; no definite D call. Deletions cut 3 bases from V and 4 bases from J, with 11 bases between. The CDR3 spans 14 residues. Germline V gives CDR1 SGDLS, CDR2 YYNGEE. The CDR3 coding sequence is TGTGCCAGCAGCGCTATGACCCAATACAATGAGCAGTTCTTC. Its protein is CASSAMTQYNEQFF.

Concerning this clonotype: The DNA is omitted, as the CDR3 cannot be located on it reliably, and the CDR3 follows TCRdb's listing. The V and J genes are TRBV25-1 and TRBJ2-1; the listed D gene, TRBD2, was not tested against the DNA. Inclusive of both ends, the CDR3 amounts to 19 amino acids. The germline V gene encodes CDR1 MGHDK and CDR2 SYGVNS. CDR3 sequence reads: CASIYLCSVRTSGNNEQFF.

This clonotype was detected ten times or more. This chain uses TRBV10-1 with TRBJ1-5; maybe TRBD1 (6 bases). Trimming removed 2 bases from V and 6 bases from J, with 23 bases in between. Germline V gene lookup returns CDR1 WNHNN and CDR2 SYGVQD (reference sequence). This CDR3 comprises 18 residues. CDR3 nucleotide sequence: TGCGCCAGCAGTGAGAGAGATTCGGGGGCTAGCCCGGGTCAGCCCCAGCATTTT. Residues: CASSERDSGASPGQPQHF.

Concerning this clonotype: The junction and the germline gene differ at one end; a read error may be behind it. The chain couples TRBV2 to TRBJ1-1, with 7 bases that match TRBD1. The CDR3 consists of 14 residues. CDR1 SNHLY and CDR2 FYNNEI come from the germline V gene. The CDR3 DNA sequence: TGTGCCAGCAGGTCACAGGGGAGGAACACTGTAGCTTTCTTT. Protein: CASRSQGRNTVAFF.

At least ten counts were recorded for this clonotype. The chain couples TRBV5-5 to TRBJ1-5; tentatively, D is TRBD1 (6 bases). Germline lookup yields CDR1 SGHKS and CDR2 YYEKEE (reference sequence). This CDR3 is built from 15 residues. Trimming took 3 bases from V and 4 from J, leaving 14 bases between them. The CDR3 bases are TGTGCCAGCAGCTCAGGACAGACGCTTAATCAGCCCCAGCATTTT. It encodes CASSSGQTLNQPQHF.

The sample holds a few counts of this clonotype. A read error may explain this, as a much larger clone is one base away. The CDR3 loop reads CSAKTRLTQSF. CDR3 nucleotides: TGCAGTGCTAAAACTAGGCTCACGCAGTCTTTT. The chain couples TRBV20-1 to TRBJ2-3; tentative D call: TRBD2 (5 bases). The CDR3 has 11 amino acids. Germline assignment: CDR1 DFQATT and CDR2 SNEGSKA (reference sequence).

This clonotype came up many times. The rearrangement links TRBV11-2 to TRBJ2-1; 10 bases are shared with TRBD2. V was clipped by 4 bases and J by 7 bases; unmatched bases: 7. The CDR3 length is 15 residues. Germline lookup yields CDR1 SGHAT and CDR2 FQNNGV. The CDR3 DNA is TGTGCCAGCAGCTGGAGCGGGAGGGCCTGGAATGAGCAGTTCTTC. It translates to CASSWSGRAWNEQFF. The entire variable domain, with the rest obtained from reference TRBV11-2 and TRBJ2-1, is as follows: EAGVAQSPRYKIIEKRQSVAFWCNPISGHATLYWYQQILGQGPKLLIQFQNNGVVDDSQLPKDRFSAERLKGVDSTLKIQPAKLEDSAVYLCASSWSGRAWNEQFFGPGTRLTVL.

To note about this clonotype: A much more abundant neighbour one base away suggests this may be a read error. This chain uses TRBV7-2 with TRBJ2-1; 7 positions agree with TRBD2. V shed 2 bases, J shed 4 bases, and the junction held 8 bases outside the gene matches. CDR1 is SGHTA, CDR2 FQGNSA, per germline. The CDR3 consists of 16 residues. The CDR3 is CASSLRWEGPYNEQFF. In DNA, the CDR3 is TGTGCCAGCAGCTTAAGGTGGGAGGGCCCGTACAATGAGCAGTTCTTC.

This CDR3 reads CSPFMGWAEAFF. DNA of the CDR3: TGCAGTCCTTTCATGGGGTGGGCTGAAGCTTTCTTT. The chain combines TRBV20-1 with TRBJ1-1; D gene uncertain. This CDR3 has 12 residues. V shed 8 bases and J shed 6 bases, with 16 bases lying between them. Germline V gene data show CDR1 as DFQATT and CDR2 as SNEGSKA (reference sequence).

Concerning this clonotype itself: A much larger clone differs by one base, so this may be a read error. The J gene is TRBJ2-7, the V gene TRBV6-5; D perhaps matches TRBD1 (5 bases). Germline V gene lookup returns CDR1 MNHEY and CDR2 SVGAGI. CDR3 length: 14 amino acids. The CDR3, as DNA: TGTGCCAGCAGGAACGGTGACAGTCTCTACGGGCAGTACTTC. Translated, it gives CASRNGDSLYGQYF.

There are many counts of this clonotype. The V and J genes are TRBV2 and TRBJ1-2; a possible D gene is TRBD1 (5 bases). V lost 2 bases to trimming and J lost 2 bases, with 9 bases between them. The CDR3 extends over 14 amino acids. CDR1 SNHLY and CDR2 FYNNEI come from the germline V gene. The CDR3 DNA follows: TGTGCCAGCAGTGAAATGTGGGGGAACTATGGCTACACCTTC. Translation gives CASSEMWGNYGYTF.

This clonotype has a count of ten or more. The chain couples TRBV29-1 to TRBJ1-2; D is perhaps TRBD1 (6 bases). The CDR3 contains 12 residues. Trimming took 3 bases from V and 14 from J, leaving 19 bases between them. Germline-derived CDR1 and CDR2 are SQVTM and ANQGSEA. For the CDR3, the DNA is TGCAGCGTTGAGGGTGGAAATCCCGGACAGACCTTC. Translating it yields CSVEGGNPGQTF.

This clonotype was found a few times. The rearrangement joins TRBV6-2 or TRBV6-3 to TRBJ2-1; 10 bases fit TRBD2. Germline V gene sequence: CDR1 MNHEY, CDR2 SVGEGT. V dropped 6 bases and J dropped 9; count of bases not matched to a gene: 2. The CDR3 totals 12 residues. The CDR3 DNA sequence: TGTGCCAGCAGACGACTAGCGGGTGAGCAGTTCTTC. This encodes CASRRLAGEQFF.

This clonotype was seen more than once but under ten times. The CDR3 is CASSFSRDLSYEQYF. The CDR3 DNA reads TGTGCCAGCAGCTTCTCTCGGGACCTCTCCTACGAGCAGTACTTC. This sequence joins TRBV11-2 and TRBJ2-7, with D perhaps matching TRBD1 or TRBD2 (5 bases each). V dropped 3 bases and J dropped 0 bases, with 12 bases sitting between them. Germline V gives CDR1 SGHAT, CDR2 FQNNGV. The CDR3 totals 15 residues. Full variable domain (missing parts from reference TRBV11-2 and TRBJ2-7): EAGVAQSPRYKIIEKRQSVAFWCNPISGHATLYWYQQILGQGPKLLIQFQNNGVVDDSQLPKDRFSAERLKGVDSTLKIQPAKLEDSAVYLCASSFSRDLSYEQYFGPGTRLTVT.

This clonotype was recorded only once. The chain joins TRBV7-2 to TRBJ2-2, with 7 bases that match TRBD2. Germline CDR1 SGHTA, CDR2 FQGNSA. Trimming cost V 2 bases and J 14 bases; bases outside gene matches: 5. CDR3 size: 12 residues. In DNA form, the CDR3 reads TGTGCCAGCAGCTTATGGGGCGGGGGACTGTTTTTT. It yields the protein CASSLWGGGLFF.

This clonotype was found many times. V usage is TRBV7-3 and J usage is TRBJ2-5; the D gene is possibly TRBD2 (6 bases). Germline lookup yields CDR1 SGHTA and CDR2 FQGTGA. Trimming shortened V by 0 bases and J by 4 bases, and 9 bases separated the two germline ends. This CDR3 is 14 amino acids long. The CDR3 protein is CASSLTGSRETQYF. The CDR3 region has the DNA TGTGCCAGCAGCTTAACCGGGAGTAGAGAGACCCAGTACTTC.

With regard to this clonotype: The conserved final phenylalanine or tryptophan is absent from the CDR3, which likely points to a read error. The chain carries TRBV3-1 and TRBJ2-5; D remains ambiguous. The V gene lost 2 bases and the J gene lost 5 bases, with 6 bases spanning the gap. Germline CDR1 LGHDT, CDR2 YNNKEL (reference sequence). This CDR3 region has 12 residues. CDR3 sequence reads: CASSQSRETQYY. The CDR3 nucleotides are TGTGCCAGCAGCCAATCTCGGGAGACCCAGTACTAC.

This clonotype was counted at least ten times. The CDR3 DNA reads TGCGCCAGCAGCTTGGTCCTAGATCAAGAGCAGTTCTTC. Encoded protein: CASSLVLDQEQFF. The V call is TRBV5-1, the J call TRBJ2-1; no definite D call. V lost 0 bases and J 10 bases, leaving 11 bases between the germline ends. Germline CDR1 is SGHRS and CDR2 is YFSETQ. This CDR3 has 13 residues. The variable domain in full, with the rest retrieved from reference TRBV5-1 and TRBJ2-1, is KAGVTQTPRYLIKTRGQQVTLSCSPISGHRSVSWYQQTPGQGLQFLFEYFSETQRNKGNFPGRFSGRQFSNSRSEMNVSTLELGDSALYLCASSLVLDQEQFFGPGTRLTVL.

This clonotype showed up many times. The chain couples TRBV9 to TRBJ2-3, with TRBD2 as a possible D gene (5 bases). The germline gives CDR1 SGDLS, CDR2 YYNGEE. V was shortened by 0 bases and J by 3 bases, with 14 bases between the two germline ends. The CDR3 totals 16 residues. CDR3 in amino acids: CASSVGEGIGTDTQYF. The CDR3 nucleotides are TGTGCCAGCAGCGTAGGAGAGGGTATTGGGACAGATACGCAGTATTTT.

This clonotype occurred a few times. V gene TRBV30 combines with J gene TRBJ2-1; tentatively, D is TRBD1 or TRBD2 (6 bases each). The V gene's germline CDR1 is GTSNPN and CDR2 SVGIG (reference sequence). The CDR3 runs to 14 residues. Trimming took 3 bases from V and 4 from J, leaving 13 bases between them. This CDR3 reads CAWSPGGSYNEQFF. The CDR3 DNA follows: TGTGCCTGGAGCCCCGGGGGCAGTTACAATGAGCAGTTCTTC.

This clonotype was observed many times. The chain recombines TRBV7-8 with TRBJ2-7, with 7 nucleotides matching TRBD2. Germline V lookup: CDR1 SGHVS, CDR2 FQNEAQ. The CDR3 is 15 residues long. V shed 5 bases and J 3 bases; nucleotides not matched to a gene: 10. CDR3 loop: CASSMTWRERYEQYF. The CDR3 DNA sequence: TGTGCCAGCAGCATGACTTGGCGGGAGCGCTACGAGCAGTACTTC.